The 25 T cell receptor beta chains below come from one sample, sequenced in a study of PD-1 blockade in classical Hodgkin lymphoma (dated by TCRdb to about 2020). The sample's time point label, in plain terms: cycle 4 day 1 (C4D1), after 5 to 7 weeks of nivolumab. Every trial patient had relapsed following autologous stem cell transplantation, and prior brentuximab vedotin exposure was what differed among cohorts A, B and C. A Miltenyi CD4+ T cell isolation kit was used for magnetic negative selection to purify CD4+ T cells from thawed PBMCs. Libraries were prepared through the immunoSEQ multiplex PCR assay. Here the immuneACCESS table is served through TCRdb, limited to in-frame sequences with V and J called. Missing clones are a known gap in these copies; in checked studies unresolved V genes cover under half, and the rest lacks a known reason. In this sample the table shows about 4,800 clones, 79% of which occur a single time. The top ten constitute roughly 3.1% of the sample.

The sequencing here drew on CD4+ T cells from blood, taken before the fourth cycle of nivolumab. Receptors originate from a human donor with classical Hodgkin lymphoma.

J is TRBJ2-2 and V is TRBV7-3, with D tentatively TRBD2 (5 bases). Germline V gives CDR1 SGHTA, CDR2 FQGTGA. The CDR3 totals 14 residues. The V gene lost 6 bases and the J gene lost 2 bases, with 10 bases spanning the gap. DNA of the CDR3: TGTGCCAGCAGATCCCGGGGAAACACCGGGGAGCTGTTTTTT. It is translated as CASRSRGNTGELFF.

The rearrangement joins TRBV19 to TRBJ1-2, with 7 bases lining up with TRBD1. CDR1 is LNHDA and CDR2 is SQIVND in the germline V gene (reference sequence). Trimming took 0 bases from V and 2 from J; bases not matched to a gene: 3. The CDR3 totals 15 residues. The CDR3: CASSIEPGQNYGYTF. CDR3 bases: TGTGCCAGTAGTATAGAACCGGGACAGAACTATGGCTACACCTTC.

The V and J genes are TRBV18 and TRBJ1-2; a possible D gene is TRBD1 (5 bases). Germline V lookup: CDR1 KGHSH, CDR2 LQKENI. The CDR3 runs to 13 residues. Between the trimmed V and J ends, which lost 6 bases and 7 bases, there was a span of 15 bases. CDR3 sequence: CASSTGGWSGYTF. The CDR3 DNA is TGTGCCAGCTCCACTGGGGGTTGGTCTGGCTACACCTTC.

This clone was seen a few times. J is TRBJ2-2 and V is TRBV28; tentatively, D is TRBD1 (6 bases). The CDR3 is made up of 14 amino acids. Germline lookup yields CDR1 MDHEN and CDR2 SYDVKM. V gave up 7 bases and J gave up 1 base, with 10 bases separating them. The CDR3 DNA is TGTGCCAGCATTACGGGACAGAACACCGGGGAGCTGTTTTTT. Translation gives CASITGQNTGELFF.

The CDR3 loop is CASSLDLATGELFF. The DNA of the CDR3 is TGTGCCAGCAGCTTAGACTTAGCCACCGGGGAGCTGTTTTTT. The chain recombines TRBV7-6 with TRBJ2-2; D is unclear. The length of the CDR3 is 14 residues. Germline V gene lookup returns CDR1 SGHVS and CDR2 FNYEAQ. The V end lost 1 base, the J end lost 4 bases, and 7 bases lay between the germline ends.

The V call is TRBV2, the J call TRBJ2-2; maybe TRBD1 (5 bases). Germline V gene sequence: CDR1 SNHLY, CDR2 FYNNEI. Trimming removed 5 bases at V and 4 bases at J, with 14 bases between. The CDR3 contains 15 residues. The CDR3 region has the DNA TGTGCCAGCAGTTTACTGGGGCTTGGCACCGGGGAGCTGTTTTTT. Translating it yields CASSLLGLGTGELFF.

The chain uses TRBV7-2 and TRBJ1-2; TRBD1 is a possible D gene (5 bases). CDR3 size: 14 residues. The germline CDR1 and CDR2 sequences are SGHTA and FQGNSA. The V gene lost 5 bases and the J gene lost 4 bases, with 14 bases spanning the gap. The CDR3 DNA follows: TGTGCCAGCAGCCAACCCGGGGGAGTCTATGGCTACACCTTC. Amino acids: CASSQPGGVYGYTF.

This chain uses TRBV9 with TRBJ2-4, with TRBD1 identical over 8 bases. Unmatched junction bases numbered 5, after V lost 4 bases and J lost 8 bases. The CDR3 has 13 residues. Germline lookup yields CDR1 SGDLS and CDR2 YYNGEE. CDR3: CASSPTGEYIQYF. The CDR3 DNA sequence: TGTGCCAGCAGCCCGACAGGGGAGTACATTCAGTACTTC.

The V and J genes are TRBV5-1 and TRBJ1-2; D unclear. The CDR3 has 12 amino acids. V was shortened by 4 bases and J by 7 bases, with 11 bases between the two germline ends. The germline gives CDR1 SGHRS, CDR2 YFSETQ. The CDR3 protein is CASSPGLSGYTF. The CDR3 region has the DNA TGCGCCAGCAGCCCGGGGTTGAGTGGCTACACCTTC.

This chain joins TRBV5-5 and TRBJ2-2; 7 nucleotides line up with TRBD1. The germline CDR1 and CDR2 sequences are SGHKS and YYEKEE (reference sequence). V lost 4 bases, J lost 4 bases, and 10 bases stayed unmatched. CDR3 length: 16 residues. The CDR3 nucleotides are TGTGCCAGCAGCAGTCAAGGGACAGCTTTCACCGGGGAGCTGTTTTTT. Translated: CASSSQGTAFTGELFF.

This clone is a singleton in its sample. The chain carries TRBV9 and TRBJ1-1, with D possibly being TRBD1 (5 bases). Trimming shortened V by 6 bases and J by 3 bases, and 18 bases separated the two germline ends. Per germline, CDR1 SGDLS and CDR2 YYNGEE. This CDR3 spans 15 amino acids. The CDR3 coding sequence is TGTGCCAGCACCCAAGGTTTACAGGCTTACACTGAAGCTTTCTTT. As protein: CASTQGLQAYTEAFF.

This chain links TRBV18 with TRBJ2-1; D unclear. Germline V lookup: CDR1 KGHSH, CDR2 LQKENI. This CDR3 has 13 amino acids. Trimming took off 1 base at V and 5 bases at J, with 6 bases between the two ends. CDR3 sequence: CASSPHRDNEQFF. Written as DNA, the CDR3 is TGTGCCAGCTCACCACATCGGGACAATGAGCAGTTCTTC.

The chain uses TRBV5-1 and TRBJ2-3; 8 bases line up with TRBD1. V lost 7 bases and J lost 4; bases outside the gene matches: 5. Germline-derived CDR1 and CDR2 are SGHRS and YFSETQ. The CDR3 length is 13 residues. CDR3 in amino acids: CASQTGDADTQYF. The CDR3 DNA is TGCGCCAGCCAGACAGGGGATGCAGATACGCAGTATTTT.

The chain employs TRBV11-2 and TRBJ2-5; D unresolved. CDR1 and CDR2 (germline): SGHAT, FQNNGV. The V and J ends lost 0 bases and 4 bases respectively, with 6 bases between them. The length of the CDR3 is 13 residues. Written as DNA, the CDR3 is TGTGCCAGCAGCTTAGATCGGGCAGAGACCCAGTACTTC. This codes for CASSLDRAETQYF.

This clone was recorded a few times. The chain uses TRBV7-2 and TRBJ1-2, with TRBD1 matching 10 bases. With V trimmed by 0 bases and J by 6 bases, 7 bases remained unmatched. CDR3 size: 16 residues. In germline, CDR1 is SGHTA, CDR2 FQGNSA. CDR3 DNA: TGTGCCAGCAGCTTAGCGAGGGGACAGGGGAGGGATGGCTACACCTTC. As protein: CASSLARGQGRDGYTF. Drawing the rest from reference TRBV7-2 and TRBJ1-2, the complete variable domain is GAGVSQSPSNKVTEKGKDVELRCDPISGHTALYWYRQSLGQGLEFLIYFQGNSAPDKSGLPSDRFSAERTGGSVSTLTIQRTQQEDSAVYLCASSLARGQGRDGYTFGSGTRLTVV.

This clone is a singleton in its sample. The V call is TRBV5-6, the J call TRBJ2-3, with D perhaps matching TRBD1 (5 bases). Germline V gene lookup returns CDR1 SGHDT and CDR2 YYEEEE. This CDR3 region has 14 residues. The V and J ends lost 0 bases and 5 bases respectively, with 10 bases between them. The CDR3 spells CASSLVGAQDTQYF. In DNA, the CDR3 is TGTGCCAGCAGCTTGGTAGGGGCGCAAGATACGCAGTATTTT.

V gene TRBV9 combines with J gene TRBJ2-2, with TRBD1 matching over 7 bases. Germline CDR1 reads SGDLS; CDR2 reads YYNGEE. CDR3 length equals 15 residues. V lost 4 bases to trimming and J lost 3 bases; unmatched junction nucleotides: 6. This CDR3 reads CASSPTGTDTGELFF. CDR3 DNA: TGTGCCAGCAGCCCTACAGGGACAGACACCGGGGAGCTGTTTTTT.

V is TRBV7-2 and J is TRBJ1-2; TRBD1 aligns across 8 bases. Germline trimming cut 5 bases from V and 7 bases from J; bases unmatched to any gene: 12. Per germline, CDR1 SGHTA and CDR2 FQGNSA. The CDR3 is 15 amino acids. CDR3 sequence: CASSPAATGEGGYTF. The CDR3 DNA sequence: TGTGCCAGCAGCCCAGCCGCGACAGGGGAGGGTGGCTACACCTTC.

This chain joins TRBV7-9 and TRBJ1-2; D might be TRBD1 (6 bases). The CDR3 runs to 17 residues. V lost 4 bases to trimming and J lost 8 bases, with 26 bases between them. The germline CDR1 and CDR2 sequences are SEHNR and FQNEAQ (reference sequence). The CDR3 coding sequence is TGTGCCAGCAGCTCCTCCCCCAGGGACACCCGCAGACAAGGCTACACCTTC. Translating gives CASSSSPRDTRRQGYTF.

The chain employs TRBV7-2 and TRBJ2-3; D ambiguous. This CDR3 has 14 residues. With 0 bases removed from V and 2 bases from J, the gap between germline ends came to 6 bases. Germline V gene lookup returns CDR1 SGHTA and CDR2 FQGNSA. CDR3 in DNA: TGTGCCAGCAGCTTAGCCCAGTCCACAGATACGCAGTATTTT. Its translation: CASSLAQSTDTQYF.

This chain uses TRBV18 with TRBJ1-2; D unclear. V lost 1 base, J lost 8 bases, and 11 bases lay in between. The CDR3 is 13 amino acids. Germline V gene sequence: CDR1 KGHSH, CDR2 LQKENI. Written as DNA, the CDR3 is TGTGCCAGCTCACCACTAGGGCACTGGGGCTACACCTTC. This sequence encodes CASSPLGHWGYTF. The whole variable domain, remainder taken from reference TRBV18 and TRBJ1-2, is NAGVMQNPRHLVRRRGQEARLRCSPMKGHSHVYWYRQLPEEGLKFMVYLQKENIIDESGMPKERFSAEFPKEGPSILRIQQVVRGDSAAYFCASSPLGHWGYTFGSGTRLTVV.

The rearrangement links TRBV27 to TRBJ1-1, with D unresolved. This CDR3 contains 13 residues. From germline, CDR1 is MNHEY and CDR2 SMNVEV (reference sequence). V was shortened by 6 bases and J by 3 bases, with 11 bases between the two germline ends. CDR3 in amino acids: CASRRTTYTEAFF. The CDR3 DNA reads TGTGCCAGCAGGAGGACGACCTACACTGAAGCTTTCTTT.

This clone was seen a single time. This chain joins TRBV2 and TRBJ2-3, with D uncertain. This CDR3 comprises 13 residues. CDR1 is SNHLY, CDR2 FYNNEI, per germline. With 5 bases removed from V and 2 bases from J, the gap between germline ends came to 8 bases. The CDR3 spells CASSPPFTDTQYF. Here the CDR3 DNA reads TGTGCCAGCAGTCCCCCATTCACAGATACGCAGTATTTT.

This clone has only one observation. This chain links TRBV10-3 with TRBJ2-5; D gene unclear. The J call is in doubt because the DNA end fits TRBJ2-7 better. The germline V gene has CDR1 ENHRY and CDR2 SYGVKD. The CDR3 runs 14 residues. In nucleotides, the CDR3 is TGTGCCATCAGTGAGAGGGCCTCCGGATACGAGCAGTACTTC. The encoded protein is CAISERASGYEQYF.

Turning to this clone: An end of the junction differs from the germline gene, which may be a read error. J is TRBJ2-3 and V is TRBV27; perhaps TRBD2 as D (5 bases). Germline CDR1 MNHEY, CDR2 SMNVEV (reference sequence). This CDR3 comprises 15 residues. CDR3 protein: CASSSKSRGTDAQYF. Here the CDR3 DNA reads TGTGCCAGCAGTTCAAAGAGTCGGGGAACAGATGCGCAGTATTTT.